This TCR beta chain was recovered during a study of blood T cells in healthy people across ages. The V gene lost 6 bases and the J gene lost 4 bases, with 10 bases spanning the gap. In germline, CDR1 is MNHEY, CDR2 SVGEGT. CDR3 length: 12 amino acids. This clonotype was counted a few times. Its antigen is not identified. Study-wide results and caveats: As age increased, TCR beta diversity per million T cells fell in a roughly linear fashion. With donor CMV status unknown, expanded clonotype changes were possibly confounded.

Combining a sample-barcoded 5' primer with a J-beta primer mix, a second PCR ran for roughly 7 to 11 cycles. All cDNA molecules were each tagged by a template-switch adaptor with 12 random nucleotides. TCRdb ran MiXCR on the 5' RACE reads and lists one entry per CDR3 protein. The table has 650,000 to 800,000 distinct CDR3 sequences, approximately 44% seen once; the top ten hold approximately 19%. The clonotype comes from a man between 60 and 75 years old in good health. This chain joins TRBV6-2 or TRBV6-3 and TRBJ2-7; no definite D call. Sample: blood. CDR3 loop: CASSQTEYEQYF. The DNA for the CDR3 is TGTGCCAGCAGCCAGACTGAGTACGAGCAGTACTTC.